Listed here are 9 T cell receptor beta chains from one sample, sequenced in a study of molecular identifiers for immune sequencing clone quantification listed by TCRdb under 2018. The library relied on PCR. The listed sequencing device is Illumina HiSeq 4000. TCRdb's own reprocessing of the public reads used fastp at Q25 and MiXCR and kept productive beta chains. Rows are combined by CDR3 protein, so each entry shows the most common genes and DNA. This sample is represented by about half a million distinct CDR3 sequences; around 21% of them were singletons. The top ten clones comprise under 0.85% of the sample. The sequenced sample was naive CD8+ T cells from blood, with Jurkat cell RNA spiked in. Explained via the paper, the cell subset or site label denotes: FACS-sorted CD8+CD4-CCR7+CD45RA+ naive T cells. These receptors all stem from a human donor in good health. Some libraries in this study had Jurkat cell RNA spiked in.

This clonotype was seen repeatedly, ten times or more. The chain employs TRBV4-1 and TRBJ2-5; D is unresolved. The ends were cut back, 4 bases at V and 1 base at J, with 7 bases in the middle. The CDR3 runs 13 residues. CDR1 and CDR2 from the germline V gene are MGHRA and YSYEKL. The CDR3 DNA is TGCGCCAGCAGCCCAGGTCCCCAAGAGACCCAGTACTTC. It codes for CASSPGPQETQYF.

The rearrangement joins TRBV24-1 to TRBJ1-2, with 7 positions matching TRBD1. The CDR3 runs 14 residues. CDR1 is KGHDR and CDR2 is SFDVKD in the germline V gene. The junction had 9 bases not matched to a gene; V was cut back by 4 bases and J by 8 bases. The CDR3 region has the DNA TGTGCCACCAGTGACAATGACAGGGCTAAAGGCTACACCTTC. It encodes CATSDNDRAKGYTF.

As for this clonotype: Without the conserved terminal phenylalanine or tryptophan, this CDR3 likely stems from a read error. The genes are TRBV20-1 and TRBJ2-3, with TRBD1 identical over 8 bases. CDR1 is DFQATT, CDR2 SNEGSKA, per germline (reference sequence). After removal of 3 bases from V and 5 bases from J, the junction contained 13 bases not matched to a gene. The CDR3 totals 16 residues. The CDR3 reads CSARPPDRVKGDTQYL. CDR3 nucleotides: TGCAGTGCTAGGCCCCCGGACAGGGTCAAAGGAGATACGCAGTATCTT.

The chain employs TRBV10-2 and TRBJ2-3; 12 nucleotides line up with TRBD2. CDR3 size: 15 residues. The germline V gene has CDR1 WSHSY and CDR2 SAAADI. V lost 10 bases and J lost 6; bases outside the gene matches: 11. CDR3 sequence: CATQRLAGALDTQYF. The CDR3 region has the DNA TGCGCCACTCAAAGACTAGCGGGGGCCTTGGATACGCAGTATTTT.

This clonotype was picked up many times. The junction does not match germline at one end; this may be a read error. The chain is built from TRBV6-2 or TRBV6-3 and TRBJ2-1; D not resolved. The germline CDR1 and CDR2 sequences are MNHEY and SVGEGT. This CDR3 has 11 residues. The CDR3 region is CASSWGNEQFF. The CDR3 coding sequence is TGCGCCAGCAGCTGGGGCAATGAGCAGTTCTTC.

V is TRBV3-1 and J is TRBJ2-2, with D perhaps TRBD1 or TRBD2 (5 bases each). Trimming pared 4 bases from V and 5 bases from J, leaving 14 bases between. CDR1 is LGHDT and CDR2 is YNNKEL in the germline V gene (reference sequence). This CDR3 region has 15 residues. CDR3 in amino acids: CASSPRDLQTGELFF. The CDR3 coding sequence is TGTGCCAGCAGCCCTCGGGACCTCCAGACCGGGGAGCTGTTTTTT.

With regard to this clonotype: A much bigger clone sits one base away, suggesting this may be a read error. The rearrangement links TRBV12-3 or TRBV12-4 to TRBJ2-3, with 7 bases identical to TRBD2. J was trimmed by 1 base and V by 6 bases; bases with no gene match: 7. This CDR3 is 15 amino acids long. The CDR3 spells CASRQAGFGTDTQYF. The CDR3 nucleotides are TGTGCCAGCAGGCAAGCGGGATTTGGCACAGATACGCAGTATTTT.

This clonotype has just a few counts. The chain couples TRBV7-9 to TRBJ2-7; a possible D gene is TRBD2 (6 bases). Trimming removed 5 bases at V and 6 bases at J, with 14 bases between. CDR3 length: 13 amino acids. CDR1 and CDR2 from the germline V gene are SEHNR and FQNEAQ (reference sequence). CDR3 in DNA: TGTGCCAGCAGCACCCTTCCGGGGGTCGAGCAGTACTTC. Amino acids: CASSTLPGVEQYF.

For the CDR3, the DNA is TGTGCCAGCAGCTCCACAGGGAATAGTGATGAAGCTTTCTTT. Translated, it gives CASSSTGNSDEAFF. The rearrangement links TRBV7-9 to TRBJ1-1; D is possibly TRBD1 (6 bases). Germline V CDR1 and CDR2: SEHNR, FQNEAQ (reference sequence). V gave up 4 bases and J gave up 7 bases, with 16 bases separating them. This CDR3 has 14 residues.